This is a list of T cell receptor beta chains from one sample in a study of high-grade serous ovarian cancer treatment subgroups. Assay: immunoSEQ multiplex PCR; the TCRdb copy retains only in-frame clones and omits some. In the table there are about 5,000 clones, over 55% of which are singletons. Sequences were obtained from tumor tissue. The receptors stem from a human donor with high-grade serous ovarian cancer. CDR3s include the opening cysteine and the closing phenylalanine or tryptophan. Fields, in order: D gene, V gene, J gene, clone size, CDR3 protein, CDR3 DNA. A D gene is named only where the DNA matches it firmly. Size is omitted from some rows. Given values are once, few, many or a class for expanded clones.

>NA|TRBV6-5|TRBJ1-2|hyperexpanded
CASSLTGGSGEGYTF
TGTGCCAGCAGTCTGACGGGGGGCTCCGGGGAGGGCTACACCTTC
>NA|TRBV10-3|TRBJ2-5|NA
CAISGGGLEQETQYF
TGTGCCATCAGCGGCGGCGGGTTGGAGCAAGAGACCCAGTACTTC
>NA|TRBV5-4|TRBJ1-4|NA
CASSLATNEKLFF
TGTGCCAGCAGCTTGGCAACTAATGAAAAACTGTTTTTT
>NA|TRBV30|TRBJ1-1|few
CAWRDDAETEAFF
TGTGCCTGGAGAGACGACGCGGAGACTGAAGCTTTCTTT
>TRBD1|TRBV5-6|TRBJ1-6|NA
CASSLGTGTGDSPLHF
TGTGCCAGCAGCTTGGGTACCGGGACAGGGGACTCACCCCTCCACTTT
>NA|TRBV5-1|TRBJ2-1|few
CASSLGELGGPGEQFF
TGCGCCAGCAGCTTGGGAGAGTTAGGGGGGCCGGGTGAGCAGTTCTTC
>NA|TRBV5-1|TRBJ1-1|few
CASMPGWGLDAFF
TGCGCCAGCATGCCAGGGTGGGGCCTTGACGCTTTCTTT
>NA|TRBV6-1|TRBJ1-2|NA
CASSWEVKGYTF
TGTGCCAGCAGTTGGGAGGTGAAGGGCTACACCTTC
>NA|TRBV28|TRBJ1-2|NA
CATRGSDAIVYGYTF
TGTGCCACTCGTGGGTCCGATGCGATTGTGTATGGCTACACCTTC
>NA|TRBV9|TRBJ1-1|NA
CASSVVSRLNTEAFF
TGTGCCAGCAGCGTAGTGTCGAGACTGAACACTGAAGCTTTCTTT
>TRBD1|TRBV6-6|TRBJ2-5|few
CASSGDRAVEAQYF
TGTGCCAGCAGCGGGGACAGGGCCGTAGAGGCCCAGTACTTC
>TRBD2|TRBV27|TRBJ2-5|once
CASSFKGSGGETQYF
TGTGCCAGCAGTTTTAAGGGCAGCGGGGGAGAGACCCAGTACTTC
>NA|TRBV7-8|TRBJ1-2|NA
CASSLEGLSYGYTF
TGTGCCAGCAGCTTAGAGGGGCTTAGCTATGGCTACACCTTC
>NA|TRBV7-9|TRBJ1-5|NA
CASSPSSGVDQPQHF
TGTGCCAGCAGCCCGAGTTCAGGGGTGGATCAGCCCCAGCATTTT
>NA|TRBV19|TRBJ1-5|NA
CASKNLDNNQPQHF
TGTGCCAGTAAGAACCTGGACAATAATCAGCCCCAGCATTTT
>NA|TRBV4-1|TRBJ1-1|NA
CASSPLIGMNTEAFF
TGCGCCAGCAGCCCTCTAATCGGGATGAACACTGAAGCTTTCTTT
>TRBD1|TRBV4-1|TRBJ1-2|NA
CASSQIHTGEGYGYTF
TGCGCCAGCAGCCAAATTCACACAGGGGAAGGGTATGGCTACACCTTC
>NA|TRBV6-5|TRBJ2-5|NA
CASSSRGQGRKTQYF
TGTGCCAGCAGCTCGAGAGGGCAGGGTAGAAAGACCCAGTACTTC
>NA|TRBV7-9|TRBJ1-1|few
CASSLGRAFGTEAFF
TGTGCCAGCAGCTTAGGGAGGGCTTTCGGCACTGAAGCTTTCTTT
>NA|TRBV9|TRBJ2-1|NA
CASSVGGGYYNEQFF
TGTGCCAGCAGCGTGGGGGGGGGCTACTACAATGAGCAGTTCTTC
>NA|TRBV5-1|TRBJ2-5|NA
CASSLEGSFETQYF
TGCGCCAGCAGCTTGGAGGGTAGCTTTGAGACCCAGTACTTC
>TRBD1|TRBV20-1|TRBJ1-1|NA
CSATGGNEAFF
TGCAGTGCTACAGGGGGCAATGAAGCTTTCTTT
>NA|TRBV6-6|TRBJ1-5|NA
CASRPGQPNQPQHF
TGTGCCAGCAGGCCAGGACAGCCCAATCAGCCCCAGCATTTT
>NA|TRBV6-6|TRBJ2-3|NA
CASSPRDTTDTQYF
TGTGCCAGCAGTCCCCGGGACACCACAGATACGCAGTATTTT
>NA|TRBV10-1|TRBJ1-1|NA
CASSQTGFTEAFF
TGCGCCAGCAGTCAGACAGGTTTCACTGAAGCTTTCTTT
>NA|TRBV15|TRBJ1-1|NA
CATSRTENTEAFF
TGTGCCACCAGCCGGACAGAGAACACTGAAGCTTTCTTT
>NA|TRBV19|TRBJ1-1|NA
CASAIQKNTEAFF
TGTGCCAGTGCAATACAGAAGAACACTGAAGCTTTCTTT
>NA|TRBV27|TRBJ1-6|few
CASTDLQWSPLHF
TGTGCCAGCACGGACCTCCAATGGTCACCCCTCCACTTT
>NA|TRBV6-6|TRBJ1-1|once
CASSDGTNTEAFF
TGTGCCAGTTCGGACGGAACGAACACTGAAGCTTTCTTT
>NA|TRBV7-9|TRBJ1-3|once
CASSSAGNTIYF
TGTGCCAGCAGCTCGGCAGGAAACACCATATATTTT
>TRBD2|TRBV11-2|TRBJ2-2|NA
CASSFTSGGATTGELFF
TGTGCCAGCAGCTTTACTAGCGGGGGGGCCACCACCGGGGAGCTGTTTTTT
>NA|TRBV7-2|TRBJ1-4|NA
CASSLEPGWGFNEKLFF
TGTGCCAGCAGCTTAGAGCCAGGATGGGGTTTTAATGAAAAACTGTTTTTT
>NA|TRBV18|TRBJ2-3|NA
CASSPNRDPADTQYF
TGTGCCAGCTCCCCGAACCGGGACCCGGCAGATACGCAGTATTTT
>NA|TRBV5-1|TRBJ2-2|NA
CASSLGASGELFF
TGCGCCAGCAGTTTGGGGGCATCCGGGGAGCTGTTTTTT
>TRBD1|TRBV11-3|TRBJ2-1|NA
CASSPGTGSYNEQFF
TGTGCCAGCAGCCCCGGGACAGGGTCCTACAATGAGCAGTTCTTC
>NA|TRBV7-9|TRBJ2-7|NA
CASGSGSYEQYF
TGTGCCAGCGGAAGTGGGTCCTACGAGCAGTACTTC
>TRBD1|TRBV19|TRBJ1-5|NA
CASSKTGGKGQPQHF
TGTGCCAGTAGTAAGACAGGGGGGAAAGGTCAGCCCCAGCATTTT
>TRBD1|TRBV27|TRBJ1-2|few
CASSTDRGGYGYTF
TGTGCCAGCAGTACCGACAGGGGTGGATATGGCTACACCTTC
>TRBD1|TRBV6-5|TRBJ2-7|NA
CASSYSNRGDEQYF
TGTGCCAGCAGTTACTCGAACAGGGGCGACGAGCAGTACTTC
>NA|TRBV5-1|TRBJ2-5|NA
CASSDRLETQYF
TGCGCCAGCAGCGACCGGTTGGAGACCCAGTACTTC
>NA|TRBV11-2|TRBJ2-5|NA
CASSLDSGAGKTQYF
TGTGCCAGCAGCTTAGATTCAGGGGCGGGAAAGACCCAGTACTTC
>TRBD1|TRBV5-1|TRBJ2-3|NA
CASSLGTGDTDTQYF
TGCGCCAGCAGCTTGGGGACAGGGGACACAGATACGCAGTATTTT
>NA|TRBV4-3|TRBJ2-3|NA
CASSQEGRAVIDTQYF
TGCGCCAGCAGCCAAGAAGGCAGGGCGGTCATAGATACGCAGTATTTT
>TRBD1|TRBV7-9|TRBJ1-4|NA
CASSLGDRDGNEKLFF
TGTGCCAGCAGCTTAGGTGACAGGGACGGTAATGAAAAACTGTTTTTT
>NA|TRBV19|TRBJ1-5|medium-sized
CASSIASNQPQHF
TGTGCCAGTAGTATTGCTAGCAATCAGCCCCAGCATTTT
>NA|TRBV19|TRBJ2-2|NA
CAISSFTGELFF
TGTGCCATTAGTAGTTTCACCGGGGAGCTGTTTTTT
>NA|TRBV5-6|TRBJ2-7|NA
CASSLSGDSSSYEQYF
TGTGCCAGCAGCTTGTCAGGCGACTCGTCCTCCTACGAGCAGTACTTC
>NA|TRBV6-5|TRBJ1-5|NA
CASRATLLSDQPQHF
TGTGCCAGCAGGGCAACACTGTTGTCGGATCAGCCCCAGCATTTT
>TRBD1|TRBV7-9|TRBJ1-1|NA
CASSPGTGTSTEAFF
TGTGCCAGCAGCCCCGGGACAGGGACCTCCACTGAAGCTTTCTTT
>TRBD1|TRBV11-2|TRBJ2-3|once
CASSLDRGRGRSDTQYF
TGTGCCAGCAGCTTAGATAGGGGCAGGGGGCGATCAGATACGCAGTATTTT
>NA|TRBV11-2|TRBJ2-3|NA
CASSLQAGTDTQYF
TGTGCCAGCAGCCTTCAGGCGGGCACAGATACGCAGTATTTT
>TRBD1|TRBV11-3|TRBJ1-1|once
CASSSLLRDREGGTFF
TGTGCCAGCAGCTCCCTACTCCGGGACAGGGAAGGTGGGACTTTCTTT
>TRBD1|TRBV6-1|TRBJ1-2|NA
CASSENTGGYGYTF
TGTGCCAGCAGTGAAAATACAGGGGGCTATGGCTACACCTTC
>NA|TRBV7-9|TRBJ1-3|few
CASSLVGGRGNTIYF
TGTGCCAGCAGCTTAGTTGGAGGGCGCGGAAACACCATATATTTT